This record looks at one TCR beta chain sequence and its context. With 1 base clipped from V and 2 bases from J, the junction kept 13 bases outside the gene matches. The CDR3 contains 19 residues. Germline-derived CDR1 and CDR2 are MGHRA and YSYEKL. The protocol was immunoSEQ multiplex PCR, while the TCRdb copy is restricted to in-frame clones and leaves out a portion. There are some 60,000 clones in the sample; 87% occur only once, and roughly 5% lies in the top ten. This record comes from a study of T cell changes during pregnancy in multiple sclerosis. The specimen sequenced was peripheral blood from another person, used as feeder cells. This sequence joins TRBV4-1 and TRBJ2-4; 8 bases are shared with TRBD2. The clonotype originates from a human donor whose cells served as feeder cells for cultures in a pregnancy study. The chain's CDR3 is CASSQADGRAMESKNIQYF. The CDR3 DNA is TGCGCCAGCAGCCAAGCCGACGGGAGGGCGATGGAGTCCAAAAACATTCAGTACTTC.